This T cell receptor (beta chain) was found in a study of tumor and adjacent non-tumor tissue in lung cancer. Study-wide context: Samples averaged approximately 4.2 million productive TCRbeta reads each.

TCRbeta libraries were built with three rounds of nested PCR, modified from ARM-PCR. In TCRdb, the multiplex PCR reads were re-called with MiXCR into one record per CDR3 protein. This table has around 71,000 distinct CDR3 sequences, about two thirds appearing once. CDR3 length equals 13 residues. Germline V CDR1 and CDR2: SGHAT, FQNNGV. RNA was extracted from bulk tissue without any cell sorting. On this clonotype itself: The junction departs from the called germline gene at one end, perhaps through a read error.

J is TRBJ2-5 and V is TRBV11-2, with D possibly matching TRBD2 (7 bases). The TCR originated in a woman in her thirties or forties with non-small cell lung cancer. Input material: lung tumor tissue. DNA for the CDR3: TGTGCCAGCAGCCGGGGGGCGCGAGAGACTCAGTACTTC. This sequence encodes CASSRGARETQYF.